Only one count was recorded for the clone carrying this TCR beta chain. This table comes from immunoSEQ multiplex PCR, and its TCRdb copy is limited to in-frame clones, with some not included. This sample has about 62,000 clones, with 70% to 85% found just once. The V gene end was trimmed by 0 bases and the J gene end by 5 bases; junction bases not matched to a gene: 6. Per the germline V gene, CDR1 is SGDLS and CDR2 is YYNGEE. This CDR3 spans 15 amino acids. This entry belongs to a study of siplizumab effects on memory and regulatory T cells. V and J are TRBV9 and TRBJ2-5, with TRBD1 identical over 8 bases. This receptor was taken from a human donor in good health. Sequencing input: memory CD4+ T cells sorted from blood. The CDR3: CASSVGGRGQETQYF. CDR3 coding DNA: TGTGCCAGCAGCGTAGGTGGCAGGGGGCAGGAGACCCAGTACTTC.